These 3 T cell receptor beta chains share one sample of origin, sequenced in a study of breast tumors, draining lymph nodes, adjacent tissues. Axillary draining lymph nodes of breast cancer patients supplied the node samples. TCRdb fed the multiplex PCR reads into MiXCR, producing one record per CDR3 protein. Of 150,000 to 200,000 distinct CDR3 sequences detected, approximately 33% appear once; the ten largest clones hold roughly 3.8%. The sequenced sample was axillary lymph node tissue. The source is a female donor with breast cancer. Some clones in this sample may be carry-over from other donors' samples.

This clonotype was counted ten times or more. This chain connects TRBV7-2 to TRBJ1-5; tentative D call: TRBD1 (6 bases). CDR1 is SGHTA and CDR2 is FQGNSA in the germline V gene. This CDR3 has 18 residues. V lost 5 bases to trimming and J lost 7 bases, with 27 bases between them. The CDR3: CASSPTKLRQGQWQPQHF. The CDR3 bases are TGTGCCAGCAGCCCTACAAAACTACGGCAGGGGCAATGGCAGCCCCAGCATTTT.

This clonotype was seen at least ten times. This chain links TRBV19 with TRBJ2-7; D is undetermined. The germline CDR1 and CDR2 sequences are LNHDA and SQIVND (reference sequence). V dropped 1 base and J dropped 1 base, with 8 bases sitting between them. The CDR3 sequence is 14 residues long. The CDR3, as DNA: TGTGCCAGTAGTATAGTGGGCAGTTCCTACGAGCAGTACTTC. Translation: CASSIVGSSYEQYF. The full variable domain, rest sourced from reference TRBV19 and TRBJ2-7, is DGGITQSPKYLFRKEGQNVTLSCEQNLNHDAMYWYRQDPGQGLRLIYYSQIVNDFQKGDIAEGYSVSREKKESFPLTVTSAQKNPTAFYLCASSIVGSSYEQYFGPGTRLTVT.

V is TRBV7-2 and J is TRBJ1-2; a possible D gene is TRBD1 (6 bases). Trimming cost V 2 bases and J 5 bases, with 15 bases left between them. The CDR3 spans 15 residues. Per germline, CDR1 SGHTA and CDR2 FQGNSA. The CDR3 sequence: CASSLPGGGWYGYTF. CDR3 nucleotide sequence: TGTGCCAGCAGCTTACCGGGAGGGGGTTGGTATGGCTACACCTTC.